The following is a T cell receptor (beta chain) sequence with its context. Its antigen is not known. This sample is part of a study of tumor-infiltrating lymphocytes in primary liver carcinoma. Study-level background: Enrolled patients were male and female, aged 30 to 69 years. Samples returned roughly 3.65 to 7.5 million productive TCRbeta reads, a yield that was similar across tissue types.

The study, taken as a whole, reports: Less overlap was seen in tumor-adjacent and tumor-blood pairs than in tumor region pairs.

J gave up 7 bases and V 9 bases, and 20 bases lay outside the gene matches. CDR3 length equals 16 residues. Germline V CDR1 and CDR2: SGHAT, FQNNGV. The study co-extracted DNA and RNA from 20-30 mg of unsorted bulk tissue. From about 530 ng total RNA, TCR beta cDNA was generated with a primer in the constant region. Three-round nested multiplex PCR performed with slightly modified ARM-PCR produced the TCR beta libraries. A C-beta reverse primer and TRBV1-TRBV30 forward primers served in each of the first two PCR rounds, at roughly 10 cycles apiece. Using its own MiXCR run on the multiplex PCR reads, TCRdb lists one record per CDR3 protein. Among approximately 92,000 distinct CDR3 sequences listed, more than 65% were seen once.

The chain carries TRBV11-2 and TRBJ2-5; 7 bases are a match to TRBD2. This sequence was found in an older woman with primary liver carcinoma and hepatitis B virus infection. Material: liver tumor tissue from sampling region 5. The subset: tumor region T5, tumor centre. The CDR3 DNA reads as TGTGCCAGTAGCCAGGTCGCGAGTAGCGGGTCCGGGACCCAGTACTTC. Its translation: CASSQVASSGSGTQYF.